This T cell receptor (beta chain) was sequenced for a study of blood T cell repertoires in COVID-19. Study-level information: Samples came from the United States, Italy and Spain, spanning acute and convalescent COVID-19. PBMCs, B-cell-depleted T cells, or T cells provided the cDNA or gDNA that made up the material.

In the original analysis: Amplification of reference gene primers was used by the study to estimate nucleated cell counts. Sequencing was performed with immunoSEQ multiplex PCR; in TCRdb, only in-frame clones are kept and a portion is missing. V, J and clone size were drawn from that table, and D and trimming were deduced from the DNA. The profile shows 75,000 to 100,000 clones, over 70% of them singletons. Germline CDR1 reads SGHRS; CDR2 reads YFSETQ. There are 14 residues in the CDR3. V dropped 4 bases and J dropped 8; count of bases not matched to a gene: 6. Material: peripheral blood. This receptor was obtained from an older man with acute or convalescent COVID-19. V is TRBV5-1 and J is TRBJ2-1, with 10 bases fitting TRBD2. The CDR3 region has the DNA TGCGCCAGCAGCACTCTAGCGGGAGCGGATGAGCAGTTCTTC. Amino acids: CASSTLAGADEQFF.